The 7 T cell receptor beta chains given below trace back to one sample, sequenced in a study of CD8 T cells in ankylosing spondylitis. Overall study findings and caveats: Seemingly characteristic of ankylosing spondylitis blood was a TCR beta motif consisting of about 8 highly homologous variants.

For these TCRs, the target antigens are not known. TCRdb re-called the 5' RACE reads with MiXCR, one entry per CDR3 protein. Here the sample spans 500,000 to 650,000 distinct CDR3 sequences, roughly 5.3% being singletons. The sequencing sample was made of blood, either unsorted or a sorted T cell fraction (not recorded which). These receptors were obtained from a male donor with ankylosing spondylitis.

In DNA form, the CDR3 reads TGCAGTGCCGCGATAAGGAACTATGGCTACACCTTC. Residues: CSAAIRNYGYTF. V usage is TRBV20-1 and J usage is TRBJ1-2, with D hard to call. CDR3 length equals 12 residues. CDR1 is DFQATT, CDR2 SNEGSKA, per germline (reference sequence). V dropped 6 bases and J dropped 2 bases, with 10 bases sitting between them.

This clonotype was recorded many times. The rearrangement joins TRBV5-1 to TRBJ2-3; D is undetermined. Germline V CDR1 and CDR2: SGHRS, YFSETQ. V lost 4 bases and J 5 bases, leaving 5 bases between the germline ends. The CDR3 is 11 residues long. CDR3 nucleotides: TGCGCCAGCAGCATTCGAGATACGCAGTATTTT. This codes for CASSIRDTQYF.

This clonotype was seen ten or more times. The chain joins TRBV7-2 to TRBJ2-7; 13 positions agree with TRBD2. From germline, CDR1 is SGHTA and CDR2 FQGNSA. The CDR3 extends over 14 amino acids. Losses at the gene ends were 4 bases for V and 5 bases for J; bases not matched to a gene: 2. This chain's CDR3 is CASSSGLAGDEQYF. The CDR3 DNA reads TGTGCCAGCAGCTCCGGACTAGCGGGAGACGAGCAGTACTTC.

This clonotype was recorded many times. This chain connects TRBV7-2 to TRBJ1-5; perhaps TRBD1 as D (6 bases). The CDR3 has 17 residues. Germline V gene sequence: CDR1 SGHTA, CDR2 FQGNSA. Between the trimmed V and J ends, which lost 0 bases and 4 bases, there was a span of 16 bases. The CDR3 DNA follows: TGTGCCAGCAGCTTAGCGGCCGGGGGCTCCCCTAATCAGCCCCAGCATTTT. Translation: CASSLAAGGSPNQPQHF. Drawing the rest from reference TRBV7-2 and TRBJ1-5, the complete variable domain is GAGVSQSPSNKVTEKGKDVELRCDPISGHTALYWYRQSLGQGLEFLIYFQGNSAPDKSGLPSDRFSAERTGGSVSTLTIQRTQQEDSAVYLCASSLAAGGSPNQPQHFGDGTRLSIL.

In this sample, this clonotype turned up a few times. CDR3 DNA sequence: TGTGCCAGCAGTAGAAGCGGACAGTCGATCTCTGGGGCCAACGTCCTGACTTTC. Amino acid sequence: CASSRSGQSISGANVLTF. The V gene is TRBV9, the J gene TRBJ2-6, with D tentatively TRBD1 (6 bases). The CDR3 length is 18 residues. V was shortened by 5 bases and J by 0 bases, with 18 bases between the two germline ends. Germline assignment: CDR1 SGDLS and CDR2 YYNGEE.

This clonotype was picked up many times. V is TRBV20-1 and J is TRBJ2-3, with D tentatively TRBD1 (6 bases). CDR3 size: 12 residues. The germline V and J ends were trimmed by 6 bases and 4 bases, with 11 bases remaining between them. The V gene's germline CDR1 is DFQATT and CDR2 SNEGSKA (reference sequence). The CDR3 is CSATGQPDTQYF. DNA for the CDR3: TGCAGTGCAACCGGACAGCCAGATACGCAGTATTTT.

The chain combines TRBV6-2 or TRBV6-3 with TRBJ1-5, with D possibly TRBD1 on 6 matching bases. The germline V gene has CDR1 MNHEY and CDR2 SVGEGT. This CDR3 region has 17 residues. With 2 bases removed from V and 3 bases from J, the gap between germline ends came to 17 bases. CDR3 sequence reads: CASSYMSGRGFNQPQHF. DNA of the CDR3: TGTGCCAGCAGTTACATGAGCGGCAGGGGATTCAATCAGCCCCAGCATTTT.